The 15 T cell receptor beta chains below come from one sample, sequenced in a study of blood T cell repertoires in COVID-19. Clones were read by immunoSEQ multiplex PCR, and TCRdb kept only the in-frame ones, dropping some. The table records about 250,000 clones, about 83% of them present only once. Sequenced sample: peripheral blood. All receptors derive from a man older than 75 with acute or convalescent COVID-19.

The V gene is TRBV7-9, the J gene TRBJ2-3; 8 nucleotides line up with TRBD2. V shed 4 bases, J shed 14 bases, and the junction held 20 bases outside the gene matches. The length of the CDR3 is 16 residues. Germline CDR1 SEHNR, CDR2 FQNEAQ (reference sequence). CDR3 sequence reads: CASSSSGGLAASTAYF. CDR3 in DNA: TGTGCCAGCAGCTCCTCCGGCGGACTAGCCGCCAGCACAGCGTATTTT.

This chain uses TRBV5-1 with TRBJ1-6, with D possibly TRBD1 on 5 matching bases. V shed 0 bases and J shed 5 bases, with 9 bases lying between them. Germline V gene lookup returns CDR1 SGHRS and CDR2 YFSETQ. The CDR3 is 15 amino acids. The CDR3, as DNA: TGCGCCAGCAGCTTGGCCCTGGACAATAATTCACCCCTCCACTTT. Its translation is CASSLALDNNSPLHF.

The chain links TRBV5-1 to TRBJ2-7, with 9 bases matching TRBD1. V was pared by 0 bases and J by 2 bases, with 6 bases of the junction left unmatched. The CDR3 loop spans 16 amino acids. CDR1 and CDR2 (germline): SGHRS, YFSETQ. The DNA for the CDR3 is TGCGCCAGCAGCTTGGTTGGGGGACAGGGAACCTACGAGCAGTACTTC. Translated, it gives CASSLVGGQGTYEQYF.

The table lists this clone with a count of one. The chain uses TRBV9 and TRBJ1-4; D possibly corresponds to TRBD1 (6 bases). Per the germline V gene, CDR1 is SGDLS and CDR2 is YYNGEE. With 1 base removed from V and 11 bases from J, the gap between germline ends came to 21 bases. The CDR3 runs 16 residues. CDR3: CASSVSPDRRSGKLFF. CDR3 bases: TGTGCCAGCAGCGTATCCCCAGACAGGCGATCCGGCAAACTGTTTTTT.

The V gene is TRBV18, the J gene TRBJ1-1; possible D gene TRBD1, 5 bases. The CDR3 loop spans 16 amino acids. V shed 3 bases and J shed 0 bases, with 14 bases lying between them. Germline-derived CDR1 and CDR2 are KGHSH and LQKENI. The CDR3 protein is CASSPGLTALNTEAFF. In DNA, the CDR3 is TGTGCCAGCTCACCGGGGTTGACAGCCTTGAACACTGAAGCTTTCTTT.

The J gene is TRBJ2-5, the V gene TRBV11-2; 9 bases align to TRBD1. The CDR3 consists of 14 residues. Trimming removed 5 bases from V and 4 bases from J; junction bases left unmatched: 5. The germline CDR1 and CDR2 sequences are SGHAT and FQNNGV. CDR3 protein: CASSPGQGGETQYF. The CDR3 DNA sequence: TGTGCCAGCAGCCCGGGACAGGGTGGAGAGACCCAGTACTTC.

The chain uses TRBV30 and TRBJ2-4, with a weak D call TRBD2 (5 bases). CDR3 length: 16 residues. V was pared by 0 bases and J by 0 bases, with 12 bases between. CDR1 is GTSNPN and CDR2 is SVGIG in the germline V gene (reference sequence). The CDR3 protein is CAWSVPGNIAKNIQYF. The CDR3 DNA is TGTGCCTGGAGTGTACCCGGGAACATAGCCAAAAACATTCAGTACTTC. The full variable domain, its missing parts supplied by reference TRBV30 and TRBJ2-4, is SQTIHQWPATLVQPVGSPLSLECTVEGTSNPNLYWYRQAAGRGLQLLFYSVGIGQISSEVPQNLSASRPQDRQFILSSKKLLLSDSGFYLCAWSVPGNIAKNIQYFGAGTRLSVL.

The chain has TRBV19 and TRBJ1-4; 7 bases line up with TRBD1. Germline V gene sequence: CDR1 LNHDA, CDR2 SQIVND (reference sequence). CDR3 length: 15 amino acids. V shed 4 bases, J shed 6 bases, and the junction held 8 bases outside the gene matches. The CDR3 DNA reads as TGTGCCAGTAGTACCTGGGACAGCACCGATGAAAAACTGTTTTTT. This codes for CASSTWDSTDEKLFF.

The chain employs TRBV3-1 (or the pseudogene TRBV3-2) and TRBJ1-2; 7 positions match TRBD1. Trimming at V came to 4 bases and at J to 6 bases, leaving 2 bases not matched to a gene. The germline V gene encodes CDR1 LGHDT and CDR2 YNNKEL (reference sequence). CDR3 length: 12 residues. CDR3 sequence: CASSRTGDGYTF. The CDR3 DNA follows: TGTGCCAGCAGCCGAACAGGGGATGGCTACACCTTC.

The chain joins TRBV24-1 to TRBJ2-1, with 7 bases aligning to TRBD1. J was trimmed by 12 bases and V by 7 bases; bases with no gene match: 11. The CDR3 sequence is 13 residues long. CDR1 KGHDR and CDR2 SFDVKD come from the germline V gene. CDR3 sequence reads: CATRALQGSPQFF. CDR3 bases: TGTGCCACCAGAGCCCTACAGGGGTCTCCGCAGTTCTTC.

This clone was seen once. The chain joins TRBV10-2 to TRBJ2-2, with D uncertain. Germline V gene data show CDR1 as WSHSY and CDR2 as SAAADI. The V gene lost 6 bases and the J gene lost 0 bases, with 14 bases spanning the gap. This CDR3 is built from 16 residues. Here the CDR3 DNA reads TGCGCCAGCAGCCGGAGCCAAGGAACGAACACCGGGGAGCTGTTTTTT. Encoded protein: CASSRSQGTNTGELFF.

The rearrangement links TRBV30 to TRBJ2-3; D gene ambiguous. Between the trimmed V and J ends, which lost 0 bases and 0 bases, there was a span of 10 bases. The CDR3 is made up of 15 amino acids. Germline V gives CDR1 GTSNPN, CDR2 SVGIG (reference sequence). CDR3 sequence: CAWSVALISTDTQYF. As DNA, the CDR3 is TGTGCCTGGAGTGTAGCACTAATAAGCACAGATACGCAGTATTTT.

J is TRBJ2-7 and V is TRBV30, with 7 nucleotides matching TRBD2. Germline V gene lookup returns CDR1 GTSNPN and CDR2 SVGIG (reference sequence). This CDR3 contains 12 residues. The V and J ends lost 2 bases and 3 bases, in that order; junction bases with no gene match: 1. This CDR3 reads CAWSTGGYEQYF. In DNA form, the CDR3 reads TGTGCCTGGAGTACGGGGGGCTACGAGCAGTACTTC.

In its sample, this clone was seen once. This chain connects TRBV19 to TRBJ2-1, with 9 bases matching TRBD2. The CDR3 has 15 residues. V shed 1 base, J shed 9 bases, and the junction held 7 bases outside the gene matches. Germline V gives CDR1 LNHDA, CDR2 SQIVND (reference sequence). The CDR3 loop reads CASSIVAGAPSEQFF. The CDR3 bases are TGTGCCAGTAGTATAGTAGCGGGGGCCCCGAGTGAGCAGTTCTTC. The entire variable domain, with the rest obtained from reference TRBV19 and TRBJ2-1, is as follows: DGGITQSPKYLFRKEGQNVTLSCEQNLNHDAMYWYRQDPGQGLRLIYYSQIVNDFQKGDIAEGYSVSREKKESFPLTVTSAQKNPTAFYLCASSIVAGAPSEQFFGPGTRLTVL.

The chain combines TRBV5-1 with TRBJ1-6; 7 nucleotides line up with TRBD1. This CDR3 is 16 amino acids long. The trim removed 4 bases at V and 10 bases at J, leaving 14 bases unmatched. Per germline, CDR1 SGHRS and CDR2 YFSETQ. The CDR3 sequence: CASSQRGTVGYSPLHF. CDR3 bases: TGCGCCAGCAGCCAACGGGGGACAGTGGGTTACTCACCCCTCCACTTT. The variable domain in full, with the rest retrieved from reference TRBV5-1 and TRBJ1-6, is KAGVTQTPRYLIKTRGQQVTLSCSPISGHRSVSWYQQTPGQGLQFLFEYFSETQRNKGNFPGRFSGRQFSNSRSEMNVSTLELGDSALYLCASSQRGTVGYSPLHFGNGTRLTVT.